Shown below are 28 T cell receptor beta chains from a single sample sequenced in a study of cytomegalovirus exposure and HLA in healthy donors. This PCR relied on a set of 60 Vbeta primers and 13 Jbeta primers. The table came from immunoSEQ multiplex PCR; TCRdb's copy has only in-frame clones and leaves some out. The table includes 120,000 or so clones, roughly 80% detected once. The sample consisted of PBMCs. These receptors came from a man aged 25-45 years in good health and CMV-seropositive.

The chain has TRBV11-1 and TRBJ2-2, with D possibly being TRBD1 (7 bases). V dropped 2 bases and J dropped 4 bases, with 14 bases sitting between them. This CDR3 region has 16 residues. From germline, CDR1 is SGHAT and CDR2 FQDESV (reference sequence). The CDR3 DNA reads as TGTGCCAGCAGCTTAATCCAGGGGGACTTCACCGGGGAGCTGTTTTTT. Translating gives CASSLIQGDFTGELFF.

This rearrangement joins TRBV19 to TRBJ2-7; 9 bases map to TRBD1. This CDR3 has 14 amino acids. Germline V gene sequence: CDR1 LNHDA, CDR2 SQIVND (reference sequence). V lost 7 bases, J lost 3 bases, and 7 bases stayed unmatched. CDR3 coding DNA: TGTGCCAGTAACACCGGGACAGGGAACTACGAGCAGTACTTC. As protein: CASNTGTGNYEQYF.

This clone was observed a single time. The CDR3 loop is CASSIGGQGATNEQFF. CDR3 DNA: TGTGCCAGTAGTATAGGCGGACAGGGGGCGACCAATGAGCAGTTCTTC. The rearrangement joins TRBV19 to TRBJ2-1; 11 bases match TRBD1. Germline CDR1 LNHDA, CDR2 SQIVND (reference sequence). The CDR3 contains 16 residues. V lost 1 base to trimming and J lost 6 bases; unmatched junction nucleotides: 5.

V usage is TRBV5-1 and J usage is TRBJ1-1; D is perhaps TRBD1 (5 bases). The CDR3 spans 15 residues. The germline V and J ends were trimmed by 0 bases and 1 base, with 10 bases remaining between them. Germline lookup yields CDR1 SGHRS and CDR2 YFSETQ. The chain's CDR3 is CASSLEPGGNTEAFF. The CDR3 DNA sequence: TGCGCCAGCAGCTTGGAGCCCGGGGGGAACACTGAAGCTTTCTTT.

The chain joins TRBV5-4 to TRBJ2-7, with D tentatively TRBD1 (5 bases). The V gene's germline CDR1 is SGHNT and CDR2 YYREEE (reference sequence). The V end lost 4 bases, the J end lost 0 bases, and 14 bases lay between the germline ends. CDR3 size: 15 residues. The CDR3: CASSPPGSRSYEQYF. The CDR3 nucleotides read TGTGCCAGCAGCCCCCCAGGGTCCCGCTCCTACGAGCAGTACTTC.

The chain recombines TRBV10-1 with TRBJ2-1, with TRBD2 matching 8 bases. Unmatched junction bases numbered 4, after V lost 5 bases and J lost 4 bases. The CDR3 runs 14 residues. Germline assignment: CDR1 WNHNN and CDR2 SYGVQD (reference sequence). The CDR3 sequence is CASSSSGSYNEQFF. In DNA form, the CDR3 reads TGCGCCAGCAGTTCTAGCGGGTCGTACAATGAGCAGTTCTTC.

The sample holds one count of this clone. The chain couples TRBV11-2 to TRBJ2-1, with 8 nucleotides matching TRBD1. The J segment lost 6 bases and the V segment lost 1 base, leaving 5 bases of the junction unmatched. The CDR3 runs to 15 residues. Per the germline V gene, CDR1 is SGHAT and CDR2 is FQNNGV. This CDR3 reads CASSLGTGIFNEQFF. The CDR3 DNA is TGTGCCAGCAGCTTAGGGACAGGGATTTTCAATGAGCAGTTCTTC.

The chain joins TRBV30 to TRBJ1-5; perhaps TRBD1 as D (6 bases). Between the trimmed V and J ends, which lost 0 bases and 0 bases, there was a span of 12 bases. This CDR3 comprises 16 residues. Germline-derived CDR1 and CDR2 are GTSNPN and SVGIG (reference sequence). The CDR3 nucleotides are TGTGCCTGGAGTGTACCGGGGACAATTAGCAATCAGCCCCAGCATTTT. This gives the protein CAWSVPGTISNQPQHF.

The V gene is TRBV5-1, the J gene TRBJ2-1; D gene ambiguous. CDR3 length: 12 residues. Germline assignment: CDR1 SGHRS and CDR2 YFSETQ. The V end was cut by 0 bases, the J end by 5 bases, with 3 bases between. CDR3 coding DNA: TGCGCCAGCAGCTTGGCTAACAATGAGCAGTTCTTC. Translated, it gives CASSLANNEQFF.

V and J are TRBV4-1 and TRBJ1-2; D gene ambiguous. Germline loops: CDR1 MGHRA, CDR2 YSYEKL. The CDR3 has 14 residues. The V end lost 4 bases, the J end lost 5 bases, and 14 bases lay between the germline ends. The CDR3 DNA sequence: TGCGCCAGCAGCCCCCTGACACTTTCATATGGCTACACCTTC. Protein: CASSPLTLSYGYTF.

This chain links TRBV7-2 with TRBJ2-7, with 8 bases matching TRBD2. Per the germline V gene, CDR1 is SGHTA and CDR2 is FQGNSA. This CDR3 is 14 amino acids long. V dropped 5 bases and J dropped 0; count of bases not matched to a gene: 3. In nucleotides, the CDR3 is TGTGCCAGCAGCGCAGGACTAGCCTCCTACGAGCAGTACTTC. Protein: CASSAGLASYEQYF.

The V gene is TRBV27, the J gene TRBJ2-7; D is possibly TRBD1 (5 bases). Germline V CDR1 and CDR2: MNHEY, SMNVEV (reference sequence). V gave up 2 bases and J gave up 1 base, with 9 bases separating them. CDR3 size: 14 residues. CDR3 loop: CASSLAQDSYEQYF. In DNA form, the CDR3 reads TGTGCCAGCAGTTTAGCACAGGATTCCTACGAGCAGTACTTC.

The chain is built from TRBV7-9 and TRBJ2-5, with D maybe TRBD2 (6 bases). CDR1 is SEHNR, CDR2 FQNEAQ, per germline (reference sequence). CDR3 length equals 15 residues. V lost 2 bases, J lost 0 bases, and 10 bases lay in between. CDR3 nucleotide sequence: TGTGCCAGCAGCTTAAGGGACTGGTACCAAGAGACCCAGTACTTC. This encodes CASSLRDWYQETQYF.

This chain joins TRBV6-5 and TRBJ1-2; the D gene is possibly TRBD1 (6 bases). V was pared by 5 bases and J by 8 bases, with 12 bases between. The germline CDR1 and CDR2 sequences are MNHEY and SVGAGI. The CDR3 spans 12 residues. The CDR3 bases are TGTGCCAGCAGTCAGACAGGTTGGGGCTACACCTTC. Its translation: CASSQTGWGYTF.

There are a few counts of this clone. This chain joins TRBV27 and TRBJ2-7; D perhaps matches TRBD1 (5 bases). Germline assignment: CDR1 MNHEY and CDR2 SMNVEV (reference sequence). CDR3 length equals 15 residues. V lost 2 bases and J lost 3, with 14 bases in between. CDR3 in amino acids: CASSLVPGIGYEQYF. DNA of the CDR3: TGTGCCAGCAGTTTAGTTCCAGGGATAGGCTACGAGCAGTACTTC.

As for this clone: The missing conserved phenylalanine or tryptophan at the end of this CDR3 makes a read error likely. CDR3 nucleotides: TGTGCCAGCAGGGGAACAGGGTATATGTACGAGCAGTACTCC. Amino acids: CASRGTGYMYEQYS. The V and J genes are TRBV2 and TRBJ2-7; possible D gene TRBD1, 6 bases. This CDR3 is built from 14 residues. Germline-derived CDR1 and CDR2 are SNHLY and FYNNEI. Trimming left V 6 bases short and J 4 bases short, with 16 bases between.

This clone was observed a few times. V and J are TRBV4-1 and TRBJ1-3; tentatively, D is TRBD1 (5 bases). Germline lookup yields CDR1 MGHRA and CDR2 YSYEKL. V shed 0 bases and J shed 4 bases, with 7 bases lying between them. The CDR3 extends over 14 amino acids. This CDR3 is CASSQEGVGNTIYF. The CDR3 region has the DNA TGCGCCAGCAGCCAAGAAGGGGTCGGAAACACCATATATTTT.

This chain uses TRBV6-1 with TRBJ2-3; D may be TRBD2 (6 bases). The ends were cut back, 6 bases at V and 2 bases at J, with 12 bases in the middle. Germline assignment: CDR1 MNHNS and CDR2 SASEGT. The CDR3 contains 14 residues. The CDR3 DNA is TGTGCCAGCAGCAGGACTACGAACACAGATACGCAGTATTTT. Protein sequence: CASSRTTNTDTQYF.

This clone was observed a few times. This rearrangement joins TRBV11-2 to TRBJ2-4; 12 bases match TRBD2. This CDR3 region has 20 residues. V trimming: 0 bases; J trimming: 3 bases; junction bases outside the gene matches: 12. The germline gives CDR1 SGHAT, CDR2 FQNNGV. For the CDR3, the DNA is TGTGCCAGCAGCTTAGATCGGCTAGCGGGAGGGCCGAAGGGCAAAAACATTCAGTACTTC. Protein sequence: CASSLDRLAGGPKGKNIQYF. The variable domain in full, with the rest retrieved from reference TRBV11-2 and TRBJ2-4, is EAGVAQSPRYKIIEKRQSVAFWCNPISGHATLYWYQQILGQGPKLLIQFQNNGVVDDSQLPKDRFSAERLKGVDSTLKIQPAKLEDSAVYLCASSLDRLAGGPKGKNIQYFGAGTRLSVL.

This clone was seen once. This chain joins TRBV6-1 and TRBJ2-1, with TRBD2 matching 14 bases. V was clipped by 6 bases and J by 9 bases; unmatched bases: 7. CDR3 size: 15 residues. CDR1 and CDR2 (germline): MNHNS, SASEGT. The DNA for the CDR3 is TGTGCCAGCAGCGGGACTAGCGGGAGTATCGGTGAGCAGTTCTTC. Its translation is CASSGTSGSIGEQFF.

The rearrangement uses TRBV5-1 and TRBJ2-3, with D maybe TRBD2 (6 bases). The CDR3 runs 16 residues. The germline CDR1 and CDR2 sequences are SGHRS and YFSETQ. Between the trimmed V and J ends, which lost 3 bases and 0 bases, there was a span of 14 bases. This CDR3 is CASSSRLASSTDTQYF. The CDR3 DNA follows: TGCGCCAGCAGCTCGCGGCTAGCGTCTAGCACAGATACGCAGTATTTT.

This clone came up once. Other DNA variants within this sample encode the same CDR3. The rearrangement links TRBV9 to TRBJ2-3; D is unclear. CDR1 and CDR2 (germline): SGDLS, YYNGEE. This CDR3 has 15 amino acids. V lost 0 bases and J 2 bases, leaving 10 bases between the germline ends. The CDR3 DNA reads as TGTGCCAGCAGCGTAGCCATGCGATCCACAGATACGCAGTATTTT. Translating it yields CASSVAMRSTDTQYF.

The V and J genes are TRBV6-5 and TRBJ2-5, with D possibly TRBD1 on 5 matching bases. Germline CDR1 MNHEY, CDR2 SVGAGI. CDR3 length: 13 amino acids. V lost 4 bases and J lost 1, with 7 bases in between. CDR3 protein: CASSWTSQETQYF. In nucleotides, the CDR3 is TGTGCCAGCAGTTGGACAAGCCAAGAGACCCAGTACTTC.

The genes are TRBV30 and TRBJ1-2; TRBD1 matches at 7 bases. The V segment lost 5 bases and the J segment 1 base; nucleotides outside the gene matches: 13. The V gene's germline CDR1 is GTSNPN and CDR2 SVGIG (reference sequence). This CDR3 is 16 amino acids long. In nucleotides, the CDR3 is TGTGCCTGGCAGGGACGTAGACAGGGAATTAACTATGGCTACACCTTC. This gives the protein CAWQGRRQGINYGYTF.

This clone has more than one count but fewer than ten. The chain links TRBV4-1 to TRBJ2-1; 10 nucleotides align to TRBD1. Losses at the gene ends were 3 bases for V and 6 bases for J; bases not matched to a gene: 11. The CDR3 has 17 residues. Germline V gene lookup returns CDR1 MGHRA and CDR2 YSYEKL. The CDR3 sequence: CASSQWPKGQGLNEQFF. The CDR3 nucleotides are TGCGCCAGCAGCCAGTGGCCTAAGGGACAGGGGCTCAATGAGCAGTTCTTC.

Only a few counts were recorded for this clone. This chain connects TRBV5-4 to TRBJ2-7; possible D gene TRBD2, 5 bases. Trimming removed 3 bases from V and 4 bases from J, with 20 bases in between. CDR1 SGHNT and CDR2 YYREEE come from the germline V gene (reference sequence). The CDR3 is 16 amino acids. CDR3 loop: CASSSMSGKPGYEQYF. Written as DNA, the CDR3 is TGTGCCAGCAGCTCGATGAGCGGCAAGCCTGGATACGAGCAGTACTTC. The complete variable domain, with remaining parts taken from reference TRBV5-4 and TRBJ2-7, reads ETGVTQSPTHLIKTRGQQVTLRCSSQSGHNTVSWYQQALGQGPQFIFQYYREEENGRGNFPPRFSGLQFPNYSSELNVNALELDDSALYLCASSSMSGKPGYEQYFGPGTRLTVT.

This clone has just one count. The chain employs TRBV7-9 and TRBJ1-5; 8 bases are a match to TRBD1. V shed 5 bases, J shed 6 bases, and the junction held 6 bases outside the gene matches. The CDR3 runs to 14 residues. Germline loops: CDR1 SEHNR, CDR2 FQNEAQ (reference sequence). The DNA for the CDR3 is TGTGCCAGCAGCCCTACAGGGGGAGGTCAGCCCCAGCATTTT. Translated: CASSPTGGGQPQHF.

The rearrangement links TRBV30 to TRBJ2-7, with 11 bases lining up with TRBD2. Germline assignment: CDR1 GTSNPN and CDR2 SVGIG (reference sequence). J was trimmed by 1 base and V by 2 bases; bases with no gene match: 4. This CDR3 is 15 amino acids long. The CDR3 sequence: CAWSPLAGVSYEQYF. Written as DNA, the CDR3 is TGTGCCTGGAGTCCACTAGCGGGAGTTTCCTACGAGCAGTACTTC.